Given below is one T cell receptor beta chain in context. No antigen is known for it. No much larger clonotype is one base removed from it; base qualities were not supplied. With the library built for alpha chains, this beta chain is off target and its frequency is not meaningful. The library was produced with 5' RACE. The data were produced on a NextSeq 500. In the TCR library protocol, a unique molecular identifier was attached to each TCR cDNA molecule so that PCR and sequencing errors could be corrected. Per the source publication's procedure: TCR identification, UMI-based error correction and CDR3 extraction were all carried out with Decombinator tools. TCRs above a frequency of 2 per 1,000, corresponding to the top 1% of the tumor frequency distribution, were defined as expanded. Each repertoire was subsampled 100 times to 5,000 TCRs, after which Renyi diversity was computed with the R vegan package. CDR3 similarity networks were constructed using string-kernel similarity of amino acid triplets, with links drawn between CDR3s whose pairwise similarity was above 0.82. Using fastp at Q25 and MiXCR, TCRdb reprocessed the public reads and kept productive beta chains. Duplicate CDR3 protein sequences are folded into a single record with the most common DNA and genes. What appears here as the V and J calls and clone size reflects TCRdb's work, not the paper's. This sample comprises about 4,400 distinct CDR3 sequences, 30% to 35% of them detected only once. Clones ranked in the top ten supply under 40% of the sample.

Deletion took 6 bases off V and 0 bases off J, with a span of 15 bases between the germline ends. From the germline V gene, CDR1 is SGDLS and CDR2 is YYNGEE. The CDR3 holds 15 amino acids from the cysteine to the phenylalanine. Here the CDR3 DNA is all that survives: 45 bases in frame from base 1. The data belong to a study of spatial heterogeneity in lung cancer (dated by TCRdb to about 2019). Regarding the study in general: More beta-chain than alpha-chain transcripts were consistently detected, likely reflecting higher beta-chain transcript abundance. At surgery, hundreds of tumor regions, approximately 64 matched nontumor lung samples and a few dozen PBMC samples were TCR-sequenced for both alpha and beta chains. In non-small cell lung cancer, the study quantitatively compared TCR alpha and beta repertoires across several tumor regions, matched nontumor lung, and blood. TCR repertoire features were related to nonsynonymous mutation counts determined by whole-exome sequencing of tumor tissue. In the raw uncorrected reads, each unique combination of TCR and UMI appeared more than ten times on average. The full study reports these points: Confirming at a functional level the hypothesis that regional TCRs recognize regional mutations was considered to require additional single-cell paired TCR alpha and beta sequencing. Ubiquitous expanded tumor TCRs showed up in blood more often at tumor resection than at routine follow-up.

In the paper's terms, the time point label means: sample taken at primary tumor resection. Whole RNA extracted from tumor and nontumor lung tissue, or from cryopreserved PBMC samples, was used for TCR sequencing without cell sorting. Samples were obtained from about 75 patients with early-stage, untreated non-small cell lung cancer from the lung TRACERx cohort. A patient was chosen for TCR sequencing only when enough RNA was available from at least two tumor regions. The chain joins TRBV9 to TRBJ2-5; the D assignment is uncertain and may be TRBD1 or TRBD2, with 5 bases supporting each. The clonotype was recovered from a male donor with early-stage non-small cell lung cancer. The sample consisted of PBMCs, taken at surgery. The sequenced DNA is TGTGCCAGCACCCAACGGGACGGATACCAAGAGACCCAGTACTTC. The resulting protein is CASTQRDGYQETQYF.